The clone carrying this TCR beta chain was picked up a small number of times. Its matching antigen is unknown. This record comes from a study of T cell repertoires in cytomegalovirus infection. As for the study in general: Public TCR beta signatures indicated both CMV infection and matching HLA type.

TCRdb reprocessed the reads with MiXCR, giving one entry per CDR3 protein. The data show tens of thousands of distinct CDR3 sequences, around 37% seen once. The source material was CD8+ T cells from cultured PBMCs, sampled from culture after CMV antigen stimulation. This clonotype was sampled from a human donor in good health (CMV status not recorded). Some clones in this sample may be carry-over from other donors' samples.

CDR3 loop: CASSAPGTGGDYNSPLHF. For the CDR3, the DNA is TGTGCCAGTAGTGCGCCCGGGACAGGGGGCGACTATAATTCACCCCTCCACTTT. The chain recombines TRBV19 with TRBJ1-6; 12 nucleotides match TRBD1. This CDR3 is built from 18 residues. V trimming: 5 bases; J trimming: 3 bases; junction bases outside the gene matches: 8. Germline V gene lookup returns CDR1 LNHDA and CDR2 SQIVND (reference sequence).